This entry describes one TCR beta chain. The antigen remains undetermined. The record originates from a study of T cells in Graves' hyperthyroidism and ophthalmopathy. Regarding the study as a whole: Most expanded thyroid clonotypes above 0.001 recurred in blood. In simple terms, a model built on 13 V-J features told ophthalmopathy apart from stable hyperthyroidism.

RNA transcripts provided the source from which TCR beta CDR3 regions were amplified. Initially, a first-round RT-PCR of the TCR CDR3 employed the HTBI primer set. MiXCR was run by TCRdb on the multiplex PCR reads, yielding one entry per CDR3 protein. The table lists roughly 360,000 distinct CDR3 sequences, approximately 13% of them singletons. The CDR3 spans 13 residues. CDR1 and CDR2 from the germline V gene are DFQATT and SNEGSKA (reference sequence). The V end lost 2 bases, the J end lost 5 bases, and 9 bases lay between the germline ends. This chain uses TRBV20-1 with TRBJ1-4; unclear D gene. The source is a man aged 30 to 45 with Graves' hyperthyroidism that later progressed to Graves' ophthalmopathy. Specimen: blood. For the CDR3, the DNA is TGCAGTGCTAGATACGGGAACAATGAAAAACTGTTTTTT. Residues: CSARYGNNEKLFF.